This TCR beta chain was identified in a study of T cell responses to AZD1222 COVID-19 vaccine. Study details: Second-dose timings of about 4 or about 12 weeks were pooled. Regarding the study as a whole: At study baseline, merely six AZD1222 recipients were seropositive. Increases in Spike-specific TCR breadth and depth were seen after two AZD1222 doses.

Note on this clone: Its antigen is undetermined.

Libraries were prepared by immunoSEQ multiplex PCR; TCRdb keeps only in-frame clonotypes and omits some of them. The sample has 65,000 to 85,000 clones; 85% to 95% are singletons. The CDR3 runs to 15 residues. Trimming left V 1 base short and J 3 bases short, with 12 bases between. The germline gives CDR1 MGHRA, CDR2 YSYEKL. This chain links TRBV4-1 with TRBJ1-2, with D perhaps TRBD1 (5 bases). The specimen was peripheral blood, collected on day 0 of AZD1222 vaccination. The sequence derives from an adult in good health. CDR3 amino acids: CASSQGAGVDYGYTF. CDR3 coding DNA: TGCGCCAGCAGCCAAGGGGCGGGGGTGGACTATGGCTACACCTTC.